The T cell receptor beta chain described here comes from a study of T cell responses to AZD1222 COVID-19 vaccine. For the study at large: Whether given at about 4 or about 12 weeks, second doses were pooled.

Measured with immunoSEQ multiplex PCR; TCRdb has only the in-frame clones, and not every one. Altogether under 150,000 clones are present, 93% being singletons, with the ten largest covering about 0.91%. This clone was detected only once. This CDR3 is also generated by other DNA sequences in the sample. The origin of this receptor is an adult in good health. Source: peripheral blood, taken on day 0 of AZD1222 vaccination.

In nucleotides, the CDR3 is TGTGCCAGCAGTTTAGGGACCGAAGCTTTCTTT. Protein: CASSLGTEAFF. The J gene is TRBJ1-1, the V gene TRBV12-3 or TRBV12-4; unclear D gene. The CDR3 spans 11 residues. V was trimmed by 1 base and J by 8 bases, leaving 5 bases between them.